The 22 T cell receptor beta chains given below trace back to one sample, sequenced in a study of cytomegalovirus exposure and HLA in healthy donors. The primer mix had 60 Vbeta and 13 Jbeta primers. Using immunoSEQ multiplex PCR, the repertoire was profiled, and TCRdb retains in-frame clones only, with some absent. The table lists 110,000 to 150,000 clones, around 77% of them singletons. Material: PBMCs. The receptors were gathered from a woman between 45 and 65 years old in good health and CMV-seronegative.

This clone was detected a few times. V gene TRBV29-1 combines with J gene TRBJ2-7, with D hard to call. CDR3 length: 12 amino acids. Germline V gene sequence: CDR1 SQVTM, CDR2 ANQGSEA. The ends were cut back, 0 bases at V and 5 bases at J, with 8 bases in the middle. The CDR3: CSVEEATDEQYF. In DNA form, the CDR3 reads TGCAGCGTTGAAGAAGCAACTGACGAGCAGTACTTC.

CDR3 in amino acids: CASTRQVNNEQFF. The CDR3 coding sequence is TGTGCCAGCACTCGGCAGGTGAACAATGAGCAGTTCTTC. The gene calls are TRBV28 and TRBJ2-1; no reliable D call. Trimming removed 7 bases at V and 5 bases at J, with 12 bases between. Germline V gene sequence: CDR1 MDHEN, CDR2 SYDVKM. The CDR3 contains 13 residues.

The CDR3 DNA reads as TGTGCCAGCAGCTTGGCGGTATATGAGCAGTTCTTC. It codes for CASSLAVYEQFF. The chain joins TRBV5-6 to TRBJ2-1; D unresolved. V was trimmed by 0 bases and J by 8 bases, leaving 6 bases between them. CDR1 is SGHDT, CDR2 YYEEEE, per germline. The length of the CDR3 is 12 residues.

The chain employs TRBV19 and TRBJ2-7; D possibly corresponds to TRBD1 (6 bases). From germline, CDR1 is LNHDA and CDR2 SQIVND (reference sequence). V was trimmed by 8 bases and J by 6 bases, leaving 20 bases between them. This CDR3 region has 14 residues. The CDR3: CASSRGQGPGEQYF. The CDR3 DNA reads as TGTGCCAGTTCGAGGGGTCAGGGGCCGGGCGAGCAGTACTTC.

The rearrangement uses TRBV4-1 and TRBJ2-1, with TRBD2 matching over 15 bases. V gave up 1 base and J gave up 0 bases; unmatched junction bases: 4. This CDR3 is 19 amino acids long. CDR1 MGHRA and CDR2 YSYEKL come from the germline V gene. The CDR3, as DNA: TGCGCCAGCAGCCAAGTGGGACTAGCGGGGGGCCCCTCCTACAATGAGCAGTTCTTC. It translates to CASSQVGLAGGPSYNEQFF.

The chain recombines TRBV5-1 with TRBJ2-3, with 12 bases that match TRBD2. V trimming: 2 bases; J trimming: 4 bases; junction bases outside the gene matches: 8. The germline gives CDR1 SGHRS, CDR2 YFSETQ. The CDR3 spans 17 residues. The chain's CDR3 is CASSFLAGGLYPDTQYF. The CDR3 nucleotides are TGCGCCAGCAGCTTTCTAGCGGGGGGGCTATATCCAGATACGCAGTATTTT.

The gene calls are TRBV11-2 and TRBJ2-7; D is uncertain. This CDR3 has 14 residues. Germline V CDR1 and CDR2: SGHAT, FQNNGV. The V and J ends lost 5 bases and 2 bases respectively, with 13 bases between them. CDR3 protein: CASSPSKRTYEQYF. The CDR3 region has the DNA TGTGCCAGCAGCCCATCGAAGAGGACCTACGAGCAGTACTTC.

The V call is TRBV5-1, the J call TRBJ2-2; D gene uncertain. V dropped 5 bases and J dropped 6 bases, with 5 bases sitting between them. Germline assignment: CDR1 SGHRS and CDR2 YFSETQ. CDR3 length: 11 amino acids. CDR3 in amino acids: CASREPGELFF. Written as DNA, the CDR3 is TGCGCCAGCAGGGAGCCCGGGGAGCTGTTTTTT. The whole variable domain, remainder taken from reference TRBV5-1 and TRBJ2-2, is KAGVTQTPRYLIKTRGQQVTLSCSPISGHRSVSWYQQTPGQGLQFLFEYFSETQRNKGNFPGRFSGRQFSNSRSEMNVSTLELGDSALYLCASREPGELFFGEGSRLTVL.

V gene TRBV7-9 combines with J gene TRBJ1-2; 7 bases match TRBD1. This CDR3 has 14 amino acids. V was clipped by 5 bases and J by 5 bases; unmatched bases: 8. Per germline, CDR1 SEHNR and CDR2 FQNEAQ (reference sequence). The CDR3 region is CASSPPGQAYGYTF. The CDR3, as DNA: TGTGCCAGCAGCCCGCCCGGACAGGCATATGGCTACACCTTC.

The chain is built from TRBV5-4 and TRBJ2-1, with 8 bases aligning to TRBD1. The CDR3 has 16 residues. V dropped 4 bases and J dropped 7; count of bases not matched to a gene: 13. Per the germline V gene, CDR1 is SGHNT and CDR2 is YYREEE (reference sequence). CDR3 nucleotides: TGTGCCAGCAGCCCCCGCGGACAGGGATCTTATAATGAGCAGTTCTTC. Its translation: CASSPRGQGSYNEQFF.

This clone was picked up a small number of times. The V and J genes are TRBV5-4 and TRBJ1-1; TRBD1 matches 7 bases. This CDR3 contains 16 residues. Germline CDR1 and CDR2: SGHNT and YYREEE (reference sequence). V shed 4 bases, J shed 1 base, and the junction held 10 bases outside the gene matches. CDR3 protein: CASSPQFRGKNTEAFF. DNA of the CDR3: TGTGCCAGCAGCCCCCAATTCAGGGGGAAGAACACTGAAGCTTTCTTT.

The chain couples TRBV7-9 to TRBJ1-3, with 9 bases that match TRBD1. From germline, CDR1 is SEHNR and CDR2 FQNEAQ (reference sequence). The V and J ends lost 4 bases and 0 bases, in that order; junction bases with no gene match: 7. The CDR3 length is 17 residues. CDR3 nucleotide sequence: TGTGCCAGCAGCTCGACGGACAGGGGTAACTCTGGAAACACCATATATTTT. Amino acids: CASSSTDRGNSGNTIYF.

This chain links TRBV7-2 with TRBJ2-7; tentatively, D is TRBD1 (6 bases). CDR1 is SGHTA and CDR2 is FQGNSA in the germline V gene. Trimming took off 9 bases at V and 3 bases at J, with 18 bases between the two ends. The CDR3 is 14 residues long. CDR3 nucleotide sequence: TGTGCCAGTAGCAGGGCAGGGGAACGCTACGAGCAGTACTTC. Its translation is CASSRAGERYEQYF.

The chain uses TRBV5-4 and TRBJ1-3, with unresolved D. The V end was cut by 0 bases, the J end by 0 bases, with 7 bases between. Germline CDR1 is SGHNT and CDR2 is YYREEE (reference sequence). CDR3 size: 15 residues. The CDR3 sequence: CASSLDGVSGNTIYF. Here the CDR3 DNA reads TGTGCCAGCAGCTTGGACGGAGTCTCTGGAAACACCATATATTTT.

V is TRBV19 and J is TRBJ1-1; 8 positions agree with TRBD1. The CDR3 is 14 residues long. After removal of 7 bases from V and 3 bases from J, the junction contained 7 bases not matched to a gene. Looked up from germline, CDR1 is LNHDA and CDR2 is SQIVND (reference sequence). Here the CDR3 DNA reads TGTGCCAGTAAACTCAGGGGGCTGGACACTGAAGCTTTCTTT. Translation: CASKLRGLDTEAFF.

In this sample, this clone is medium-sized. The chain couples TRBV5-4 to TRBJ2-5, with D hard to call. This CDR3 comprises 13 residues. Germline V lookup: CDR1 SGHNT, CDR2 YYREEE (reference sequence). The ends were cut back, 5 bases at V and 2 bases at J, with 10 bases in the middle. CDR3 protein: CASRPTVQETQYF. The CDR3 nucleotides read TGTGCCAGCAGACCCACGGTTCAAGAGACCCAGTACTTC.

This clone came up once. The J gene is TRBJ2-3, the V gene TRBV6-5; 10 bases line up with TRBD2. The CDR3 covers 15 residues. V lost 5 bases and J lost 1; bases outside the gene matches: 3. CDR1 is MNHEY and CDR2 is SVGAGI in the germline V gene. Written as DNA, the CDR3 is TGTGCCAGCAGTCCCCTAGCGGGGGGCACAGATACGCAGTATTTT. Its protein is CASSPLAGGTDTQYF.

The J gene is TRBJ2-3, the V gene TRBV6-1; D is unclear. Germline CDR1 is MNHNS and CDR2 is SASEGT. V shed 3 bases and J shed 6 bases, with 10 bases lying between them. This CDR3 contains 13 residues. CDR3 amino acids: CASSEGDLDTQYF. The DNA for the CDR3 is TGTGCCAGCAGTGAGGGCGATTTGGATACGCAGTATTTT.

The V call is TRBV6-6, the J call TRBJ1-2; TRBD1 matches at 10 bases. The CDR3 is 14 residues long. Germline V gene lookup returns CDR1 MNHNY and CDR2 SVGAGI (reference sequence). The junction had 6 bases not matched to a gene; V was cut back by 6 bases and J by 5 bases. The CDR3 bases are TGTGCCAGCAGAGGAGACAGGGGGCATTATGGCTACACCTTC. It translates to CASRGDRGHYGYTF.

The chain uses TRBV5-1 and TRBJ1-2; maybe TRBD1 (6 bases). The germline V and J ends were trimmed by 1 base and 8 bases, with 12 bases remaining between them. Germline assignment: CDR1 SGHRS and CDR2 YFSETQ. The CDR3 length is 13 residues. In DNA, the CDR3 is TGCGCCAGCAGCTTGCAGGGGCTTCAAGGCTACACCTTC. This sequence encodes CASSLQGLQGYTF.

The sample holds a few counts of this clone. The rearrangement links TRBV30 to TRBJ2-1, with 9 bases matching TRBD2. Germline values: CDR1 GTSNPN, CDR2 SVGIG (reference sequence). V was clipped by 5 bases and J by 2 bases; unmatched bases: 4. This CDR3 has 14 amino acids. CDR3 bases: TGTGCCTGGGAGTTAGCGGGGGCCTACAATGAGCAGTTCTTC. It specifies CAWELAGAYNEQFF.

The chain couples TRBV5-4 to TRBJ1-2; the D is unclear. Germline V gives CDR1 SGHNT, CDR2 YYREEE (reference sequence). The CDR3 contains 12 residues. Trimming took off 4 bases at V and 0 bases at J, with 4 bases between the two ends. DNA of the CDR3: TGTGCCAGCAGCCAATCTAACTATGGCTACACCTTC. Protein: CASSQSNYGYTF. Complete variable domain (other parts from reference TRBV5-4 and TRBJ1-2): ETGVTQSPTHLIKTRGQQVTLRCSSQSGHNTVSWYQQALGQGPQFIFQYYREEENGRGNFPPRFSGLQFPNYSSELNVNALELDDSALYLCASSQSNYGYTFGSGTRLTVV.